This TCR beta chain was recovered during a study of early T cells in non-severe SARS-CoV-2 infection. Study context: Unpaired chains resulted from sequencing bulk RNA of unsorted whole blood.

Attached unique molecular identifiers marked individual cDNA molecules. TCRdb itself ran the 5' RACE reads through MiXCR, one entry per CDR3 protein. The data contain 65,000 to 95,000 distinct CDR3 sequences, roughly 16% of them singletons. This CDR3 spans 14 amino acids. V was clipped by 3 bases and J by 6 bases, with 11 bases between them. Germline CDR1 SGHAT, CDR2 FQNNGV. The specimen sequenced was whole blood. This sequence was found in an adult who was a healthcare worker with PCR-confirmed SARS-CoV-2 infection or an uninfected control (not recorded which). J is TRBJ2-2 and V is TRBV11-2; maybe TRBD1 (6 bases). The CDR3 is CASSFVGAAGELFF. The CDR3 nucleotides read TGTGCCAGCAGCTTTGTGGGGGCGGCCGGGGAGCTGTTTTTT.